Presented here are 29 T cell receptor beta chains from one specimen sequenced in a study of shared clonotypes between healthy human individuals. Profiling relied on immunoSEQ multiplex PCR, and the TCRdb table lists in-frame clones only, not all of them. In the table there are 850,000 to 1,100,000 clones, about 72% of which are singletons. The sequenced material came from memory CD4+ T cells from PBMCs. The subset denotes: CD45RA-negative fraction. All receptors derive from a man in his late teens or twenties in good health. Some clones in this sample may be carry-over from other donors' samples.

This clone was found once. This sequence joins TRBV5-1 and TRBJ2-7, with 8 bases matching TRBD2. V trimming: 0 bases; J trimming: 6 bases; junction bases outside the gene matches: 8. The CDR3 contains 15 residues. Germline V gene lookup returns CDR1 SGHRS and CDR2 YFSETQ. CDR3 loop: CASSLDPAGDGEQYF. The CDR3, as DNA: TGCGCCAGCAGCTTGGATCCAGCGGGAGACGGCGAGCAGTACTTC.

The chain employs TRBV5-1 and TRBJ2-5; D not certain. Germline V gene data show CDR1 as SGHRS and CDR2 as YFSETQ. The CDR3 contains 13 residues. V shed 4 bases and J shed 0 bases, with 7 bases lying between them. The CDR3 protein is CASSEVHQETQYF. Written as DNA, the CDR3 is TGCGCCAGCAGCGAAGTACACCAAGAGACCCAGTACTTC.

The J gene is TRBJ2-7, the V gene TRBV13; 10 bases map to TRBD1. The length of the CDR3 is 14 residues. V trimming: 4 bases; J trimming: 5 bases; junction bases outside the gene matches: 5. Germline CDR1 PRHDT, CDR2 FYEKMQ (reference sequence). The CDR3 DNA follows: TGTGCCAGCAGCTCGGGACAGGGGTTTAACGAGCAGTACTTC. Translation gives CASSSGQGFNEQYF.

The chain is built from TRBV5-1 and TRBJ2-1; D perhaps matches TRBD2 (6 bases). V lost 3 bases to trimming and J lost 1 base, with 14 bases between them. The length of the CDR3 is 16 residues. The V gene's germline CDR1 is SGHRS and CDR2 YFSETQ. The CDR3 spells CASSSGASASYNEQFF. For the CDR3, the DNA is TGCGCCAGCAGCTCTGGGGCTAGCGCGTCCTACAATGAGCAGTTCTTC.

The rearrangement links TRBV4-3 to TRBJ2-5; 9 nucleotides agree with TRBD2. V was clipped by 1 base and J by 3 bases; unmatched bases: 0. The CDR3 runs 14 residues. Germline V gene lookup returns CDR1 LGHNA and CDR2 YSLEER. The chain's CDR3 is CASSQGLAEETQYF. CDR3 nucleotides: TGCGCCAGCAGCCAAGGACTAGCGGAAGAGACCCAGTACTTC.

V is TRBV7-8 and J is TRBJ2-7, with TRBD2 matching over 7 bases. The CDR3 contains 14 residues. The V gene's germline CDR1 is SGHVS and CDR2 FQNEAQ. The ends lost 5 bases at V and 2 bases at J; junction bases unmatched: 6. CDR3 sequence (DNA): TGTGCCAGCAGCCCTCCAAGCGGGGCCTACGAGCAGTACTTC. As protein: CASSPPSGAYEQYF.

As regards this clone: Other DNA sequences in the sample encode the same CDR3. V and J are TRBV11-2 and TRBJ2-5; 10 bases are shared with TRBD2. The J segment lost 1 base and the V segment lost 1 base, leaving 3 bases of the junction unmatched. The CDR3 loop spans 16 amino acids. Germline V lookup: CDR1 SGHAT, CDR2 FQNNGV. The CDR3 is CASSLGTSGRQETQYF. The CDR3 DNA is TGTGCCAGCAGCTTAGGGACTAGCGGCCGCCAAGAGACCCAGTACTTC.

The rearrangement links TRBV7-9 to TRBJ2-1; the match to TRBD2 covers 7 bases. The CDR3 has 17 amino acids. Germline V CDR1 and CDR2: SEHNR, FQNEAQ (reference sequence). V dropped 4 bases and J dropped 1; count of bases not matched to a gene: 10. Written as DNA, the CDR3 is TGTGCCAGCAGCTCTAGGGGTAGCGGGCATTCCTACAATGAGCAGTTCTTC. Protein product: CASSSRGSGHSYNEQFF. The full variable domain, in which reference TRBV7-9 and TRBJ2-1 provide the parts outside the CDR3, is DTGVSQNPRHKITKRGQNVTFRCDPISEHNRLYWYRQTLGQGPEFLTYFQNEAQLEKSRLLSDRFSAERPKGSFSTLEIQRTEQGDSAMYLCASSSRGSGHSYNEQFFGPGTRLTVL.

J is TRBJ1-1 and V is TRBV6-1; D not resolved. There are 12 residues in the CDR3. The germline V gene encodes CDR1 MNHNS and CDR2 SASEGT. Trimming took off 7 bases at V and 4 bases at J, with 10 bases between the two ends. CDR3 nucleotides: TGTGCCAGCACCCCGGGAGGCACTGAAGCTTTCTTT. This translates into CASTPGGTEAFF.

This clone turned up a few times. The chain combines TRBV19 with TRBJ2-7; D ambiguous. V was cut by 7 bases and J by 1 base, with 11 bases left in between. From germline, CDR1 is LNHDA and CDR2 SQIVND (reference sequence). The CDR3 spans 13 residues. The DNA of the CDR3 is TGTGCCAGTAAGGCGGAGTGGTCCTACGAGCAGTACTTC. This gives the protein CASKAEWSYEQYF.

In its sample, this clone was seen a few times. The rearrangement uses TRBV10-3 and TRBJ2-7; D call uncertain. This CDR3 is 11 amino acids long. Germline values: CDR1 ENHRY, CDR2 SYGVKD. Trimming shortened V by 3 bases and J by 7 bases, and 7 bases separated the two germline ends. The CDR3: CAISDFGEQYF. The DNA for the CDR3 is TGTGCCATCAGTGATTTTGGGGAGCAGTACTTC.

The chain joins TRBV7-6 to TRBJ2-1; 7 bases are a match to TRBD2. The CDR3 loop spans 12 amino acids. Germline CDR1 reads SGHVS; CDR2 reads FNYEAQ. Unmatched junction bases numbered 8, after V lost 3 bases and J lost 15 bases. As DNA, the CDR3 is TGTGCCAGCAGCTTGCGGGAGCCGCCGGTGTTCTTC. Protein product: CASSLREPPVFF.

The V call is TRBV7-9, the J call TRBJ2-2, with a weak D call TRBD2 (6 bases). Trimming took off 4 bases at V and 4 bases at J, with 16 bases between the two ends. The CDR3 consists of 16 residues. Germline V CDR1 and CDR2: SEHNR, FQNEAQ (reference sequence). CDR3: CASSYPGAGSTGELFF. The CDR3 DNA reads as TGTGCCAGCAGCTACCCCGGGGCGGGGAGCACCGGGGAGCTGTTTTTT.

This chain uses TRBV5-1 with TRBJ1-1; D possibly corresponds to TRBD1 (5 bases). Germline assignment: CDR1 SGHRS and CDR2 YFSETQ. This CDR3 has 13 amino acids. Trimming took off 2 bases at V and 7 bases at J, with 12 bases between the two ends. CDR3 nucleotides: TGCGCCAGCAGCTTTGTAGGGGAAGGTGAAGCTTTCTTT. This sequence encodes CASSFVGEGEAFF. The whole variable domain, remainder taken from reference TRBV5-1 and TRBJ1-1, is KAGVTQTPRYLIKTRGQQVTLSCSPISGHRSVSWYQQTPGQGLQFLFEYFSETQRNKGNFPGRFSGRQFSNSRSEMNVSTLELGDSALYLCASSFVGEGEAFFGQGTRLTVV.

The CDR3 loop is CASRGQGARNTEAFF. CDR3 nucleotide sequence: TGTGCCAGCAGGGGACAGGGGGCGAGGAACACTGAAGCTTTCTTT. This chain links TRBV27 with TRBJ1-1, with TRBD1 matching over 12 bases. The CDR3 is made up of 15 amino acids. The trim removed 6 bases at V and 1 base at J, leaving 3 bases unmatched. CDR1 and CDR2 (germline): MNHEY, SMNVEV (reference sequence).

The V gene is TRBV28, the J gene TRBJ1-5; a weak D match, TRBD1 (5 bases). V shed 5 bases and J shed 6 bases, with 14 bases lying between them. Germline V gives CDR1 MDHEN, CDR2 SYDVKM. The CDR3 has 14 residues. In nucleotides, the CDR3 is TGTGCCAGCAGTACTCCCCTAGGGGTTCAGCCCCAGCATTTT. It translates to CASSTPLGVQPQHF.

The chain employs TRBV6-1 and TRBJ2-7; D is undetermined. This CDR3 is built from 13 residues. Germline V gives CDR1 MNHNS, CDR2 SASEGT. Trimming cost V 5 bases and J 7 bases, with 15 bases left between them. CDR3 coding DNA: TGTGCCAGCAGTCTCCCCGCCCCCGGGGAGCAGTACTTC. Translated, it gives CASSLPAPGEQYF.

V and J are TRBV4-1 and TRBJ2-2; 8 nucleotides match TRBD1. Germline V lookup: CDR1 MGHRA, CDR2 YSYEKL. V shed 0 bases, J shed 6 bases, and the junction held 3 bases outside the gene matches. The CDR3 spans 15 residues. DNA for the CDR3: TGCGCCAGCAGCCAAGATGGACAGGGCGCCGGGGAGCTGTTTTTT. Translating it yields CASSQDGQGAGELFF.

The chain carries TRBV11-1 and TRBJ2-3; 9 bases align to TRBD1. The V gene's germline CDR1 is SGHAT and CDR2 FQDESV (reference sequence). This CDR3 is 16 amino acids long. Unmatched junction bases numbered 5, after V lost 0 bases and J lost 4 bases. CDR3 in amino acids: CASSLAGTGFADTQYF. The CDR3 DNA follows: TGTGCCAGCAGCTTAGCGGGGACAGGGTTCGCAGATACGCAGTATTTT.

The gene calls are TRBV28 and TRBJ1-1; the D gene is possibly TRBD1 (5 bases). The CDR3 extends over 14 amino acids. V lost 5 bases and J 1 base, leaving 11 bases between the germline ends. The germline V gene encodes CDR1 MDHEN and CDR2 SYDVKM. The DNA of the CDR3 is TGTGCCAGCAGTAAGGGCGGGGGGAACACTGAAGCTTTCTTT. Amino acids: CASSKGGGNTEAFF.

The rearrangement joins TRBV7-9 to TRBJ1-2; D not certain. This CDR3 is built from 14 residues. CDR1 SEHNR and CDR2 FQNEAQ come from the germline V gene (reference sequence). Trimming stripped 1 base from V and 5 bases from J, with 11 bases between. The CDR3 protein is CASSLVSESYGYTF. As DNA, the CDR3 is TGTGCCAGCAGCTTAGTTTCAGAGAGTTATGGCTACACCTTC.

The chain couples TRBV19 to TRBJ2-7; 10 positions match TRBD1. The ends lost 5 bases at V and 2 bases at J; junction bases unmatched: 6. Germline V lookup: CDR1 LNHDA, CDR2 SQIVND (reference sequence). This CDR3 is 15 amino acids long. Written as DNA, the CDR3 is TGTGCCAGTAGTGTCCGGGACAGGGGACCCTACGAGCAGTACTTC. It encodes CASSVRDRGPYEQYF.

The chain links TRBV5-1 to TRBJ2-2, with D perhaps matching TRBD2 (6 bases). Trimming took off 3 bases at V and 2 bases at J, with 11 bases between the two ends. Germline assignment: CDR1 SGHRS and CDR2 YFSETQ. The length of the CDR3 is 15 residues. CDR3 in DNA: TGCGCCAGCAGCTGGACGGGAGTAAACACCGGGGAGCTGTTTTTT. Residues: CASSWTGVNTGELFF.

The chain recombines TRBV7-9 with TRBJ1-4; unclear D gene. Germline V lookup: CDR1 SEHNR, CDR2 FQNEAQ (reference sequence). V was cut by 4 bases and J by 4 bases, with 13 bases left in between. There are 15 residues in the CDR3. The CDR3 region has the DNA TGTGCCAGCAGCTCTCCCGGGGTGCTTAATGAAAAACTGTTTTTT. This translates into CASSSPGVLNEKLFF.

There are a few counts of this clone. V and J are TRBV6-6 and TRBJ1-1; weak D call: TRBD1 (5 bases). There are 15 residues in the CDR3. In germline, CDR1 is MNHNY, CDR2 SVGAGI (reference sequence). Trimming took off 7 bases at V and 5 bases at J, with 20 bases between the two ends. The DNA of the CDR3 is TGTGCCAGCACCCCGTACCTCGGGGGTCGGACTGAAGCTTTCTTT. Translation gives CASTPYLGGRTEAFF.

The chain has TRBV7-9 and TRBJ1-4; a possible D gene is TRBD1 (5 bases). This CDR3 spans 15 amino acids. The germline CDR1 and CDR2 sequences are SEHNR and FQNEAQ (reference sequence). V gave up 3 bases and J gave up 7 bases, with 15 bases separating them. The CDR3 DNA is TGTGCCAGCAGCTTGGGAGGGGAGTTGGGTGAAAAACTGTTTTTT. Translating it yields CASSLGGELGEKLFF.

The CDR3 DNA reads TGTGCCAGCAGCGCCCCGGGCTCGGTGGACTATGGCTACACCTTC. It yields the protein CASSAPGSVDYGYTF. The chain recombines TRBV28 with TRBJ1-2; D uncertain. Trimming left V 6 bases short and J 3 bases short, with 17 bases between. CDR1 MDHEN and CDR2 SYDVKM come from the germline V gene. This CDR3 region has 15 residues.

V usage is TRBV9 and J usage is TRBJ2-7, with unresolved D. In germline, CDR1 is SGDLS, CDR2 YYNGEE. Trimming stripped 10 bases from V and 0 bases from J, with 14 bases between. The CDR3 has 13 residues. The CDR3 region has the DNA TGTGCCTCCTCGGGCAAGAGCTCCTACGAGCAGTACTTC. Translating it yields CASSGKSSYEQYF.

With respect to this clone: A read error is possible here, since a much larger clone lies one base away. V usage is TRBV28 and J usage is TRBJ1-5; D unresolved. CDR3 length equals 15 residues. In germline, CDR1 is MDHEN, CDR2 SYDVKM. DNA of the CDR3: TGTGCCAGCAGTTTAGGCAGGCTTAGCAATAAGCCCCAGCATTTT. Amino acid sequence: CASSLGRLSNKPQHF.